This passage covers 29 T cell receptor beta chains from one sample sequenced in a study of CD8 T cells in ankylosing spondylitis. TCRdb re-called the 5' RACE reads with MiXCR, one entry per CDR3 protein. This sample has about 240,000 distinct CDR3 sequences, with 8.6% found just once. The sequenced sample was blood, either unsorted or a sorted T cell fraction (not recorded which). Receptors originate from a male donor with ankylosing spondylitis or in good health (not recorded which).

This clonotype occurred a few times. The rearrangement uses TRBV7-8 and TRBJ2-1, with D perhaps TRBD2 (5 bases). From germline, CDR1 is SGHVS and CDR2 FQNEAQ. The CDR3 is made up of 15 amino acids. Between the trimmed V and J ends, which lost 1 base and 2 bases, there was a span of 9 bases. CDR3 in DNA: TGTGCCAGCAGCTTAGGAGGGCCTGCCTACAATGAGCAGTTCTTC. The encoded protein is CASSLGGPAYNEQFF.

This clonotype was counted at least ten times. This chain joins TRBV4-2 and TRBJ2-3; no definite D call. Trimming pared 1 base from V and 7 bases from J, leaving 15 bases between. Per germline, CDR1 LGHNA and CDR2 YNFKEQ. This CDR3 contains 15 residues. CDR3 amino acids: CASSQAAPPDYTQYF. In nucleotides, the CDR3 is TGTGCCAGCAGCCAAGCCGCGCCCCCGGATTATACGCAGTATTTT.

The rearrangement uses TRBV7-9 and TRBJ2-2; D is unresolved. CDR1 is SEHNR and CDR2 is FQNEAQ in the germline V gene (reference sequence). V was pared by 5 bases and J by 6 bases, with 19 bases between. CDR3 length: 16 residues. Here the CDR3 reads CASSPDGPRASGELFF. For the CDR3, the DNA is TGTGCCAGCAGCCCCGATGGACCCCGCGCGTCCGGGGAGCTGTTTTTT.

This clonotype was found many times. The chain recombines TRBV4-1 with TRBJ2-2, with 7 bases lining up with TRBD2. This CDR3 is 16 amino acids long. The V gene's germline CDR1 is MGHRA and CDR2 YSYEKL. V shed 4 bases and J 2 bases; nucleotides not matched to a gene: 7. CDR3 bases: TGCGCCAGCAGCCCCTTCCGGGACTATAACACCGGGGAGCTGTTTTTT. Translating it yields CASSPFRDYNTGELFF.

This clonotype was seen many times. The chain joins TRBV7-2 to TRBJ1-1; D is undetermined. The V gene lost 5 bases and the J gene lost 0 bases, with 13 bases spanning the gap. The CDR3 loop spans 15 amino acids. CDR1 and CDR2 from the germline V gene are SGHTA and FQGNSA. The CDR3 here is CASSRLTRMNTEAFF. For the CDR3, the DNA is TGTGCCAGCAGCCGATTGACACGGATGAACACTGAAGCTTTCTTT.

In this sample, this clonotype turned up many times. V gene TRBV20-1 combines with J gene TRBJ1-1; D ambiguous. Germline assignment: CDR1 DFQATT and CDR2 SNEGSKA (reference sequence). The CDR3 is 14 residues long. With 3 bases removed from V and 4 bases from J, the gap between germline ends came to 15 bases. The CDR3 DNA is TGCAGTGCTAGGTTTAAGGGAGCGGTCACTGAAGCTTTCTTT. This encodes CSARFKGAVTEAFF.

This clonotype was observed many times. The CDR3 loop is CSARLASIYEQYF. The CDR3 nucleotides are TGCAGTGCGAGACTAGCCTCCATCTACGAGCAGTACTTC. The V and J genes are TRBV20-1 and TRBJ2-7; TRBD2 agrees at 7 bases. The CDR3 loop spans 13 amino acids. Germline V CDR1 and CDR2: DFQATT, SNEGSKA (reference sequence). After removal of 6 bases from V and 3 bases from J, the junction contained 8 bases not matched to a gene.

The CDR3 coding sequence is TGTGCCAGCAGCTTAGACCGGGGAGAGTACAATGAGCAGTTCTTC. Protein sequence: CASSLDRGEYNEQFF. This chain uses TRBV7-2 with TRBJ2-1, with TRBD2 as a possible D gene (5 bases). Trimming cost V 1 base and J 4 bases, with 11 bases left between them. Germline V gene lookup returns CDR1 SGHTA and CDR2 FQGNSA. This CDR3 spans 15 amino acids.

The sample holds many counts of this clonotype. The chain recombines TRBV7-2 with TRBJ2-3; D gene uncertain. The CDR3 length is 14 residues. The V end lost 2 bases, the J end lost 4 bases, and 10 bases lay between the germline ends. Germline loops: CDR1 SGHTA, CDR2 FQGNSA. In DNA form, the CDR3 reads TGTGCCAGCAGCTTAATATTTGGGTCAGATACGCAGTATTTT. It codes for CASSLIFGSDTQYF. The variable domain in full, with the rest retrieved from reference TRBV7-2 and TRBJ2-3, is GAGVSQSPSNKVTEKGKDVELRCDPISGHTALYWYRQSLGQGLEFLIYFQGNSAPDKSGLPSDRFSAERTGGSVSTLTIQRTQQEDSAVYLCASSLIFGSDTQYFGPGTRLTVL.

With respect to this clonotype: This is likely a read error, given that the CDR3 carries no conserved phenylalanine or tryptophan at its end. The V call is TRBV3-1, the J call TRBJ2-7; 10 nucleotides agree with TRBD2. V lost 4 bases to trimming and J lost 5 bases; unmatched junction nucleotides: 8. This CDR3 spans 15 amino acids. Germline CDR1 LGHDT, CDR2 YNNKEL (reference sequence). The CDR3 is CASSPYRLAGDEQYL. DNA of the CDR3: TGTGCCAGCAGCCCTTACCGGCTAGCGGGGGACGAGCAGTACTTG.

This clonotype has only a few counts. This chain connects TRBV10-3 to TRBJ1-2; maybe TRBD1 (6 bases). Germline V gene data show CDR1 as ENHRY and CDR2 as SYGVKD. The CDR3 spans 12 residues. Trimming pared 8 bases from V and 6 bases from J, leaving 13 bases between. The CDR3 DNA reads TGTGCCATCGAGAGGCCAGGGGATGGCTACACCTTC. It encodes CAIERPGDGYTF.

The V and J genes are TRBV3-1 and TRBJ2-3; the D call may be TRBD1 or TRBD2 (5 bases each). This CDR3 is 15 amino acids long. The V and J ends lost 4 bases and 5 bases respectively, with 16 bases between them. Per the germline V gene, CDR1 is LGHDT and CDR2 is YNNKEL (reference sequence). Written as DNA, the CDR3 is TGTGCCAGCAGCCCCGGGACCTCCGCAGGAGATACGCAGTATTTT. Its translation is CASSPGTSAGDTQYF.

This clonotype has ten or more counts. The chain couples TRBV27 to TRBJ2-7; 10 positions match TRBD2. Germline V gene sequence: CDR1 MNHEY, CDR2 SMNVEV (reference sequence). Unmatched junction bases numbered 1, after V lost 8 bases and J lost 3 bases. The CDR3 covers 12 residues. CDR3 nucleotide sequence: TGTGCCAGCGGGACTAGCGTCTACGAGCAGTACTTC. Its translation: CASGTSVYEQYF.

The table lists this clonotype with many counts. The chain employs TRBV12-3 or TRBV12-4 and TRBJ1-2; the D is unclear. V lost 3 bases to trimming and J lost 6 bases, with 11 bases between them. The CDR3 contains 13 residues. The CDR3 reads CASSFWARDGYTF. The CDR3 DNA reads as TGTGCCAGCAGTTTTTGGGCCAGAGATGGCTACACCTTC.

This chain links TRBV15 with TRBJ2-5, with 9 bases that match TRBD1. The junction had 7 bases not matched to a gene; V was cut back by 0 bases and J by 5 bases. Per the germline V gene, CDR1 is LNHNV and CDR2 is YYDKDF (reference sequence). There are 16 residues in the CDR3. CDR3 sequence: CATSRDLGQGEETQYF. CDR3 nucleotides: TGTGCCACCAGCAGAGATCTGGGACAGGGCGAGGAGACCCAGTACTTC.

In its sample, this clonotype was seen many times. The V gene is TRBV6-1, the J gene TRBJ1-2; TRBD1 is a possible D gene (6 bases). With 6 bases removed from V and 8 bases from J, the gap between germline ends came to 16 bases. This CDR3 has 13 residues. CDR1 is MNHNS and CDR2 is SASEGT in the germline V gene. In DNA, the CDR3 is TGTGCCAGCAGCCCGAGGACAGTAAAGGGCTACACCTTC. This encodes CASSPRTVKGYTF.

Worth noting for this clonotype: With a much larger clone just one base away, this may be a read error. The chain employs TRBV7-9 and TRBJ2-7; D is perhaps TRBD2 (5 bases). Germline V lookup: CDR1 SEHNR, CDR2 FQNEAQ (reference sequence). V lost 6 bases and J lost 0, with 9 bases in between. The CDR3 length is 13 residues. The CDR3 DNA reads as TGTGCCAGCAGACCCCGGGACTCCTACGAGCAGTACTTC. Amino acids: CASRPRDSYEQYF.

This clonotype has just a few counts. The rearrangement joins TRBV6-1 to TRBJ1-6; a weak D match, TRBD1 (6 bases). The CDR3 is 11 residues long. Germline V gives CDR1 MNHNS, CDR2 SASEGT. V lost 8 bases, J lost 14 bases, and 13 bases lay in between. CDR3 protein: CASWTASALHF. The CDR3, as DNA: TGTGCCAGCTGGACAGCCTCCGCCCTCCACTTT.

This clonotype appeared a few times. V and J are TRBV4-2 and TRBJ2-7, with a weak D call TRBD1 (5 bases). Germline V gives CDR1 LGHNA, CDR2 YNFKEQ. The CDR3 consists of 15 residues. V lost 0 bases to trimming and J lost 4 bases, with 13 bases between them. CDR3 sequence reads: CASSQDQGRVYEQYF. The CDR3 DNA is TGTGCCAGCAGCCAAGATCAGGGAAGGGTTTACGAGCAGTACTTC.

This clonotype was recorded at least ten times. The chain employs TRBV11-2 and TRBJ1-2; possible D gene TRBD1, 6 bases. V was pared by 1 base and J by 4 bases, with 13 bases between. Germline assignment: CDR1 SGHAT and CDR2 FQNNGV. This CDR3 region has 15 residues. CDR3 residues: CASSLGGGLSYGYTF. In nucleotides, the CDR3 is TGTGCCAGCAGCTTAGGTGGGGGGCTCAGCTATGGCTACACCTTC.

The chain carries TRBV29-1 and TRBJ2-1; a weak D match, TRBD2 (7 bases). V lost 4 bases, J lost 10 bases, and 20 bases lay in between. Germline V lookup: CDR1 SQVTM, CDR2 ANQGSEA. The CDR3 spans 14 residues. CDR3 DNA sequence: TGCAGCGTTGTAGGGGGAGGGGTCGGACAGGAGCAGTTCTTC. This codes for CSVVGGGVGQEQFF.

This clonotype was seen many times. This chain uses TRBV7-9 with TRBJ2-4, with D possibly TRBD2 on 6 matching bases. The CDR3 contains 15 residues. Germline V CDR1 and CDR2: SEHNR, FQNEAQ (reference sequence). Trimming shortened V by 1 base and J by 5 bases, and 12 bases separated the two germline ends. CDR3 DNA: TGTGCCAGCAGCTTAGTCGGGGGAGGTGAAAACATTCAGTACTTC. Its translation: CASSLVGGGENIQYF.

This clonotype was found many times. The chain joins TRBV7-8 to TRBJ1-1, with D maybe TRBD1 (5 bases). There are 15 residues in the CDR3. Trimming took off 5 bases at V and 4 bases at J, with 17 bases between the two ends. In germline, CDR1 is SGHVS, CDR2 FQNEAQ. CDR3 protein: CASSPRGIGGTEAFF. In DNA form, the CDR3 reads TGTGCCAGCAGCCCCCGGGGTATTGGGGGCACTGAAGCTTTCTTT.

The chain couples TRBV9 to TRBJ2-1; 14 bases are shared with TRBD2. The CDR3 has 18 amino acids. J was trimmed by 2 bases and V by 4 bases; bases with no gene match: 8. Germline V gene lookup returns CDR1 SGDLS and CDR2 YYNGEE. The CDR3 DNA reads TGTGCCAGCAGCTTGGGGACTAGCGGGGGACCAGCCTACAATGAGCAGTTCTTC. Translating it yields CASSLGTSGGPAYNEQFF.

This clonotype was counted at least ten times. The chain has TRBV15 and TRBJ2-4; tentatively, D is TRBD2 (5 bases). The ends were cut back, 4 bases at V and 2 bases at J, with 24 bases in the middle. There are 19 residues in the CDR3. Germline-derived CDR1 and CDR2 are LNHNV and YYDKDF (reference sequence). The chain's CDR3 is CATSTLGSAAGYPKNIQYF. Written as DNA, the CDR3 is TGTGCCACCAGCACACTAGGTAGCGCAGCTGGGTACCCCAAAAACATTCAGTACTTC.

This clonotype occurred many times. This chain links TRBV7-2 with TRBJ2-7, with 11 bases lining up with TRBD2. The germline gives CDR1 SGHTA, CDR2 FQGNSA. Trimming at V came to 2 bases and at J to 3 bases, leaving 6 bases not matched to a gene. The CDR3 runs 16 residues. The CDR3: CASSLIAGGWGYEQYF. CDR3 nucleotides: TGTGCCAGCAGCTTAATAGCGGGAGGGTGGGGCTACGAGCAGTACTTC.

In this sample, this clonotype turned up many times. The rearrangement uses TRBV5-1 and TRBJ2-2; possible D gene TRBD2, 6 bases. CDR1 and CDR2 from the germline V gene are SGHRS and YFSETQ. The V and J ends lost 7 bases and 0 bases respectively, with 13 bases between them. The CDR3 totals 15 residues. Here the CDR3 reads CASYPGTANTGELFF. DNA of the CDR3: TGCGCCAGCTACCCTGGGACTGCGAACACCGGGGAGCTGTTTTTT.

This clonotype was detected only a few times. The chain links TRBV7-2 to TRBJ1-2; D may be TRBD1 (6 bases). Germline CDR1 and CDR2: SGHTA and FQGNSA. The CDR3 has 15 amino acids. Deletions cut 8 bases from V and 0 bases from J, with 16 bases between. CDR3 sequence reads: CASELWTESNYGYTF. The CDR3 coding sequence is TGTGCCAGCGAATTGTGGACAGAATCTAACTATGGCTACACCTTC.

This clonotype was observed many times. CDR3 in DNA: TGCAGTGCTGCCCCCCTAGCTACCTTCACAGATACGCAGTATTTT. It specifies CSAAPLATFTDTQYF. The V call is TRBV20-1, the J call TRBJ2-3; tentatively, D is TRBD2 (5 bases). The CDR3 sequence is 15 residues long. Germline values: CDR1 DFQATT, CDR2 SNEGSKA (reference sequence). V was clipped by 5 bases and J by 2 bases, with 17 bases between them.